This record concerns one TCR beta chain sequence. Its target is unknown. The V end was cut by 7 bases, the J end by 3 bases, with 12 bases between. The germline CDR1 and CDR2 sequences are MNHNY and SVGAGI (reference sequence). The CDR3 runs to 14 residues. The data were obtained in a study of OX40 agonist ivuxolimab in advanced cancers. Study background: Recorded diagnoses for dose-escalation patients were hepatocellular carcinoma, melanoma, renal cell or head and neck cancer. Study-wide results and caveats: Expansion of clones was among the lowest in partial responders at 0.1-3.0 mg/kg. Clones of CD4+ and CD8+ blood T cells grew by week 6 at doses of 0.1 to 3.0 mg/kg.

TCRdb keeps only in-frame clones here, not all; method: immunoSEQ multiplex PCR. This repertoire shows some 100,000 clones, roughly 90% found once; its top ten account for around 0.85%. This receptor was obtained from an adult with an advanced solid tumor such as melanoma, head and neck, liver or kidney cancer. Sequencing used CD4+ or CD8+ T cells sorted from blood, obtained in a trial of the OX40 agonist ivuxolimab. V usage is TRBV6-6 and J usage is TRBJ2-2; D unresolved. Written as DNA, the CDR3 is TGTGCCAGCACCGACGGATGGGACACCGGGGAGCTGTTTTTT. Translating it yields CASTDGWDTGELFF.